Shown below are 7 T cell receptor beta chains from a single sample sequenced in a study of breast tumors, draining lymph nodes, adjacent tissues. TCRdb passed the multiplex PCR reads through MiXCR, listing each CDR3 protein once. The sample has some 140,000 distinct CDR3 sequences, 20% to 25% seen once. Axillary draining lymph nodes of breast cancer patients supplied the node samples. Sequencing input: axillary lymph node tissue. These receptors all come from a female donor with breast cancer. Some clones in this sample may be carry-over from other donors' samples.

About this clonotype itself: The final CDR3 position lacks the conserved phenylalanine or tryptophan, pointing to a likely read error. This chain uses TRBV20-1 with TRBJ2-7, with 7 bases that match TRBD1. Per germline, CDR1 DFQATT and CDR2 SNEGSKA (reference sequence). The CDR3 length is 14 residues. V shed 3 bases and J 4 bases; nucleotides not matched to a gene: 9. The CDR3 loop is CSASHPATGYEQYL. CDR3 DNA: TGCAGTGCTAGCCACCCAGCGACAGGGTACGAGCAGTACCTC.

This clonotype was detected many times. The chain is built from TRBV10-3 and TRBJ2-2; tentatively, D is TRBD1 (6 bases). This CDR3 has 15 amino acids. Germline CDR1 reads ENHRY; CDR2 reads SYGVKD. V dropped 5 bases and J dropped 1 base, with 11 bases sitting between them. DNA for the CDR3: TGTGCCATCAGTTCCCCGGGACAGAACACCGGGGAGCTGTTTTTT. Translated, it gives CAISSPGQNTGELFF.

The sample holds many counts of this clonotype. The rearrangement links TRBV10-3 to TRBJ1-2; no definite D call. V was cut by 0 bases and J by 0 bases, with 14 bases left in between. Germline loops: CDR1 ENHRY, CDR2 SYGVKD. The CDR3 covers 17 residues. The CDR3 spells CAISESPVRTTNYGYTF. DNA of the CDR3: TGTGCCATCAGTGAGTCCCCGGTTCGCACAACTAACTATGGCTACACCTTC.

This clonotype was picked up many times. The CDR3 DNA is TGTGCCTGGAGTACCGGGACCCTAAATCAGCCCCAGCATTTT. It codes for CAWSTGTLNQPQHF. The chain combines TRBV30 with TRBJ1-5; the D gene is possibly TRBD1 (5 bases). V was trimmed by 2 bases and J by 4 bases, leaving 12 bases between them. The CDR3 has 14 amino acids. The germline V gene encodes CDR1 GTSNPN and CDR2 SVGIG (reference sequence).

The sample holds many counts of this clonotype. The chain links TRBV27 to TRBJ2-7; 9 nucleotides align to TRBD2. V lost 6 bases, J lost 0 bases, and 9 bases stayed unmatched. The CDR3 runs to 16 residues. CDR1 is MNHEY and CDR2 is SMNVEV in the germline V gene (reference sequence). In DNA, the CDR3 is TGTGCCAGCAGGAAGTCGGCTAGCGGGGTCTCCTACGAGCAGTACTTC. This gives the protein CASRKSASGVSYEQYF.

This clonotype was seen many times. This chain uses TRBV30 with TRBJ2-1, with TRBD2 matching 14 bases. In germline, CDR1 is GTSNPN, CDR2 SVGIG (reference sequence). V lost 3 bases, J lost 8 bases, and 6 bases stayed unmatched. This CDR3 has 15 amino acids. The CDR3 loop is CAWSPGGLAGDEQFF. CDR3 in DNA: TGTGCCTGGAGCCCTGGGGGACTAGCGGGAGATGAGCAGTTCTTC.

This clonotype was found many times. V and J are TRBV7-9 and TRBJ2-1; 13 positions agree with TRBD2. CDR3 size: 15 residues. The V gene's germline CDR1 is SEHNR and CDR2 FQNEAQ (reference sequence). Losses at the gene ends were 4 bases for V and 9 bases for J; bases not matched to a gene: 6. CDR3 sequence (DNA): TGTGCCAGCAGCTCGGGACTAGCGGGACTCATTGAGCAGTTCTTC. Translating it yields CASSSGLAGLIEQFF.